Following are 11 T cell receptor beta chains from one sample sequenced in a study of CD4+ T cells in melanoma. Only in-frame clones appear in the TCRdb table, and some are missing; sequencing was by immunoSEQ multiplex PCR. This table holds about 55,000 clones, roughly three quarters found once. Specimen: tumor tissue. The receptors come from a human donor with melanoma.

The CDR3 spells CAITDPLSNTGELFF. The CDR3 DNA follows: TGTGCCATCACCGACCCCCTGTCGAACACCGGGGAGCTGTTTTTT. The chain links TRBV10-3 to TRBJ2-2; D call uncertain. CDR1 ENHRY and CDR2 SYGVKD come from the germline V gene. With 7 bases removed from V and 0 bases from J, the gap between germline ends came to 12 bases. This CDR3 has 15 amino acids.

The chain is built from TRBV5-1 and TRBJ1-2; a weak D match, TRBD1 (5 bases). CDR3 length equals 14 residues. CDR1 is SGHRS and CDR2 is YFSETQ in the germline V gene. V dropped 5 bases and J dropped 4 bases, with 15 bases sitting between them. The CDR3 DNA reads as TGCGCCAGCAGGGATTGGGACGGAGGCTATGGCTACACCTTC. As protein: CASRDWDGGYGYTF.

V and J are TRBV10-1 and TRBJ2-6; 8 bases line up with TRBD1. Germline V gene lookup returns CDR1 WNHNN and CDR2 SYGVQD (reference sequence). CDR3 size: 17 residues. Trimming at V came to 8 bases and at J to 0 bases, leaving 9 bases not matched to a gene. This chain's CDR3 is CASPRTGPFSGANVLTF. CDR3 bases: TGCGCCAGCCCCCGGACAGGGCCCTTCTCTGGGGCCAACGTCCTGACTTTC.

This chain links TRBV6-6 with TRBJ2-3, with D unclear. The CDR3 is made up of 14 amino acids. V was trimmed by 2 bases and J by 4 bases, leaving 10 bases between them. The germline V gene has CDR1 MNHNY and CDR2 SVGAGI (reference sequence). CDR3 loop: CASSYAWVSDTQYF. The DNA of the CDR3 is TGTGCCAGCAGTTACGCCTGGGTTTCAGATACGCAGTATTTT.

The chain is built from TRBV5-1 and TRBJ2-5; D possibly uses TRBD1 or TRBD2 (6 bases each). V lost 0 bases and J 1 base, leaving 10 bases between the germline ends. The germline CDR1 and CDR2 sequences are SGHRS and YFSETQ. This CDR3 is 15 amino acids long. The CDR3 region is CASSLVGGLQETQYF. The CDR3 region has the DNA TGCGCCAGCAGCTTGGTAGGGGGGCTCCAAGAGACCCAGTACTTC.

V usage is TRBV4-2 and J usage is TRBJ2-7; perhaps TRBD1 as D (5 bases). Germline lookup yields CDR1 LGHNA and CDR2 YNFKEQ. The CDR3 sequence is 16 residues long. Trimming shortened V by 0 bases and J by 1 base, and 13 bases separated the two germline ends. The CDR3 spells CASSQEGTGISYEQYF. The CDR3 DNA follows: TGTGCCAGCAGCCAAGAGGGAACAGGAATTTCCTACGAGCAGTACTTC.

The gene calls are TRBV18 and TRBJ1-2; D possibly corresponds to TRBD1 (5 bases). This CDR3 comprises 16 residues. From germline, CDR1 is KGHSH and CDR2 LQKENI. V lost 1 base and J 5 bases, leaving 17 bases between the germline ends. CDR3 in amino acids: CASSPLGQGRGYGYTF. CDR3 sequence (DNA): TGTGCCAGCTCACCACTGGGTCAGGGCAGAGGTTATGGCTACACCTTC. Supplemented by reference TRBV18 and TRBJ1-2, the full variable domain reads NAGVMQNPRHLVRRRGQEARLRCSPMKGHSHVYWYRQLPEEGLKFMVYLQKENIIDESGMPKERFSAEFPKEGPSILRIQQVVRGDSAAYFCASSPLGQGRGYGYTFGSGTRLTVV.

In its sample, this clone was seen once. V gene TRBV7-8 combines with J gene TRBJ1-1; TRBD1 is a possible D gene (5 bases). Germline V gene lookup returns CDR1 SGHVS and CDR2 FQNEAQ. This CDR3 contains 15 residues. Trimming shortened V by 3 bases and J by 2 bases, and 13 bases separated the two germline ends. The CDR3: CASSFGWGVNTEAFF. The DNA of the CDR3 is TGTGCCAGCAGCTTCGGTTGGGGGGTCAACACTGAAGCTTTCTTT.

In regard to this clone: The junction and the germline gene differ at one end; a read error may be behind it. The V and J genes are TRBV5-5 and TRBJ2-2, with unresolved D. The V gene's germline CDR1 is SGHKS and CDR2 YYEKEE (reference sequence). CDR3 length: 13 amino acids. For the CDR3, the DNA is TGCGCCAGCAGCCAAAAACTGGCCGGGGAGCTGTTTTTT. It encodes CASSQKLAGELFF.

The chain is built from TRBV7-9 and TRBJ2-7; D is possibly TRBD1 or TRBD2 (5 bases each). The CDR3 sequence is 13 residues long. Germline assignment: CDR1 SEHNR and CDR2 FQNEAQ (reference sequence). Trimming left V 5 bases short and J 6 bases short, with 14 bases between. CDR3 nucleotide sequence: TGTGCCAGCAGCCCCCGGGGCTCGGGCGAGCAGTACTTC. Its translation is CASSPRGSGEQYF.

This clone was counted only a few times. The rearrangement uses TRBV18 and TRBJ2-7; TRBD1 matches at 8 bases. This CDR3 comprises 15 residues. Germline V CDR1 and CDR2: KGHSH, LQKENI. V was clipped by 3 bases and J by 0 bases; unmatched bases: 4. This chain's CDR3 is CASSPTGDSSYEQYF. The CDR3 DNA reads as TGTGCCAGCTCACCGACAGGGGATAGCTCCTACGAGCAGTACTTC.